The 5 T cell receptor beta chains reported below all come from one sample, sequenced in a study of early T cells in non-severe SARS-CoV-2 infection. TCRdb redid the calling of the 5' RACE reads with MiXCR, one entry per CDR3 protein. The profile shows around 30,000 distinct CDR3 sequences, more than 5% of them singletons. Sequencing used whole blood. These receptors were obtained from an adult who was a healthcare worker with PCR-confirmed SARS-CoV-2 infection or an uninfected control (not recorded which).

This clonotype is classed as medium-sized. The rearrangement links TRBV7-2 to TRBJ1-5, with 7 nucleotides matching TRBD1. This CDR3 spans 14 amino acids. The trim removed 4 bases at V and 4 bases at J, leaving 4 bases unmatched. Germline values: CDR1 SGHTA, CDR2 FQGNSA. This CDR3 reads CASSSRTGNQPQHF. In DNA form, the CDR3 reads TGTGCCAGCAGCTCCCGGACAGGTAATCAGCCCCAGCATTTT.

This clonotype was seen many times. CDR3 in amino acids: CASSLDRREAFF. In DNA, the CDR3 is TGTGCCAGCAGCTTAGACAGGCGTGAAGCTTTCTTT. The J gene is TRBJ1-1, the V gene TRBV7-2; D is perhaps TRBD1 (5 bases). CDR3 length equals 12 residues. The V end lost 1 base, the J end lost 7 bases, and 7 bases lay between the germline ends. Germline V gene lookup returns CDR1 SGHTA and CDR2 FQGNSA.

V is TRBV5-1 and J is TRBJ2-5; D call uncertain. CDR3 length equals 13 residues. Germline CDR1 reads SGHRS; CDR2 reads YFSETQ. V lost 0 bases and J 2 bases, leaving 5 bases between the germline ends. The CDR3 loop is CASSLAQQETQYF. Here the CDR3 DNA reads TGCGCCAGCAGCTTGGCCCAACAAGAGACCCAGTACTTC.

As to this clonotype: A read error may explain this, as a much larger clone is one base away. This chain links TRBV3-1 with TRBJ2-7; D uncertain. Germline lookup yields CDR1 LGHDT and CDR2 YNNKEL (reference sequence). The V end lost 3 bases, the J end lost 0 bases, and 6 bases lay between the germline ends. This CDR3 is built from 13 residues. CDR3 loop: CASSQVSSYEQYF. Written as DNA, the CDR3 is TGTGCCAGCAGCCAGGTGAGCTCCTACGAGCAGTACTTC.

This clonotype appeared many times. V gene TRBV4-3 combines with J gene TRBJ2-1; 8 nucleotides match TRBD2. The CDR3 sequence is 14 residues long. The V gene's germline CDR1 is LGHNA and CDR2 YSLEER. The V segment lost 1 base and the J segment 11 bases; nucleotides outside the gene matches: 7. This chain's CDR3 is CASSQVVAGGQQFF. CDR3 bases: TGCGCCAGCAGCCAAGTGGTGGCGGGGGGCCAGCAGTTCTTC.